The 17 T cell receptor beta chains in this list originate from one sample, sequenced in a study of neurological immune-mediated disorders (dated by TCRdb to the late 2010s). This sample's time point label indicates: longitudinal time-point 1 (baseline). Library prep was done by 5' RACE. The sequencer was an Illumina HiSeq 2500. Using fastp at Q25 and MiXCR, TCRdb reprocessed the public reads and kept productive beta chains. Rows with one shared CDR3 protein collapse into an entry with the most common genes and DNA. The sample records some 54,000 distinct CDR3 sequences, roughly 10% of which are singletons. Clones ranked in the top ten supply less than 8% of the sample. Source material: PBMCs. These receptor sequences come from a male donor with HTLV-1-associated myelopathy (HAM/TSP).

This clonotype was observed at least ten times. This chain connects TRBV29-1 to TRBJ2-5; D is unclear. The length of the CDR3 is 13 residues. Germline loops: CDR1 SQVTM, CDR2 ANQGSEA. V was pared by 2 bases and J by 3 bases, with 10 bases between. CDR3 sequence reads: CSVEMAIKETQYF. As DNA, the CDR3 is TGCAGCGTTGAAATGGCAATAAAAGAGACCCAGTACTTC.

This clonotype was seen repeatedly, ten times or more. The J gene is TRBJ1-1, the V gene TRBV29-1; D is uncertain. V was pared by 5 bases and J by 0 bases, with 7 bases between. Germline-derived CDR1 and CDR2 are SQVTM and ANQGSEA. CDR3 size: 12 residues. CDR3 bases: TGCAGCGTTTACCGGGTGAACACTGAAGCTTTCTTT. Translated, it gives CSVYRVNTEAFF.

This clonotype showed up many times. The chain combines TRBV9 with TRBJ2-7; D assignment may be TRBD1 or TRBD2 (5 bases each). The ends were cut back, 0 bases at V and 1 base at J, with 8 bases in the middle. The V gene's germline CDR1 is SGDLS and CDR2 YYNGEE. The length of the CDR3 is 14 residues. CDR3 amino acids: CASSVAGTSYEQYF. In nucleotides, the CDR3 is TGTGCCAGCAGCGTAGCAGGGACGTCCTACGAGCAGTACTTC.

At least ten counts were recorded for this clonotype. The chain couples TRBV29-1 to TRBJ2-2, with D unresolved. Germline CDR1 SQVTM, CDR2 ANQGSEA. The CDR3 sequence is 13 residues long. V lost 4 bases and J 5 bases, leaving 11 bases between the germline ends. CDR3 DNA: TGCAGCGTTGGGCAGGCTTTGACCGGGGAGCTGTTTTTT. It yields the protein CSVGQALTGELFF.

As regards this clonotype: A read error may be the cause here, since a much bigger clone is one base away. The chain joins TRBV25-1 to TRBJ1-3; D is unresolved. This CDR3 is 14 amino acids long. Trimming removed 1 base from V and 0 bases from J, with 4 bases in between. Germline CDR1 is MGHDK and CDR2 is SYGVNS. The CDR3 bases are TGTGCCAGCAGTGAATTCAGCTCTGGAAACACCATATATTTT. Protein sequence: CASSEFSSGNTIYF.

This clonotype occurred many times. The V gene is TRBV7-9, the J gene TRBJ1-4; TRBD1 matches at 9 bases. V shed 2 bases and J 5 bases; nucleotides not matched to a gene: 6. The CDR3 consists of 16 residues. Germline loops: CDR1 SEHNR, CDR2 FQNEAQ (reference sequence). The CDR3 DNA follows: TGTGCCAGCAGCTTATACCTGGGGACAGGGAATGAAAAACTGTTTTTT. Translating it yields CASSLYLGTGNEKLFF.

This clonotype was detected many times. This sequence joins TRBV6-2 or TRBV6-3 and TRBJ1-5; D unresolved. The germline V and J ends were trimmed by 0 bases and 7 bases, with 16 bases remaining between them. The CDR3 runs to 16 residues. CDR1 is MNHEY and CDR2 is SVGEGT in the germline V gene. CDR3 region: CASSYSRLGVRQPQHF. The CDR3 DNA follows: TGTGCCAGCAGTTACTCGCGGCTCGGGGTAAGACAGCCCCAGCATTTT.

This clonotype has just a few counts. The rearrangement joins TRBV5-1 to TRBJ2-7; tentative D call: TRBD1 (7 bases). V was trimmed by 0 bases and J by 5 bases, leaving 15 bases between them. CDR1 is SGHRS, CDR2 YFSETQ, per germline. This CDR3 is built from 15 residues. CDR3 sequence (DNA): TGCGCCAGCAGCTTGGTCGCGGGGACAGATCACGAGCAGTACTTC. Translating it yields CASSLVAGTDHEQYF.

This clonotype was seen just once. A single base separates this from a much larger clone, so it may be a read error. This chain joins TRBV7-9 and TRBJ2-6; D is unresolved. The V end was cut by 5 bases, the J end by 3 bases, with 8 bases between. The germline CDR1 and CDR2 sequences are SEHNR and FQNEAQ (reference sequence). This CDR3 contains 14 residues. CDR3 in DNA: TGTGCCAGCAGCCCGCCGTATGGGGCCAACGTCCTGACTTTC. This translates into CASSPPYGANVLTF.

This clonotype was recorded many times. The chain carries TRBV12-3 or TRBV12-4 and TRBJ1-6, with D unresolved. The CDR3 loop spans 16 amino acids. V dropped 1 base and J dropped 8 bases, with 15 bases sitting between them. CDR3 nucleotides: TGTGCCAGCAGTTTAGTAAATCTCCGGAGGTATTCACCCCTCCACTTT. It encodes CASSLVNLRRYSPLHF.

The sample holds many counts of this clonotype. This sequence joins TRBV5-5 and TRBJ2-2; D gene uncertain. The CDR3 is 12 amino acids. In germline, CDR1 is SGHKS, CDR2 YYEKEE (reference sequence). The V gene lost 4 bases and the J gene lost 3 bases, with 4 bases spanning the gap. CDR3 DNA: TGTGCCAGCAGCCTATACACCGGGGAGCTGTTTTTT. Its translation is CASSLYTGELFF.

The table lists this clonotype with many counts. This chain connects TRBV15 to TRBJ2-7; TRBD1 or TRBD2 may be the D gene (6 bases each). V lost 0 bases and J 5 bases, leaving 8 bases between the germline ends. This CDR3 comprises 13 residues. The germline gives CDR1 LNHNV, CDR2 YYDKDF (reference sequence). CDR3: CATSRDGGNEQYF. CDR3 coding DNA: TGTGCCACCAGCAGAGACGGGGGCAACGAGCAGTACTTC.

Points on this clonotype: Since a much larger clone is just one base distant, this may be a read error. V gene TRBV20-1 combines with J gene TRBJ1-1; D uncertain. Deletions cut 5 bases from V and 7 bases from J, with 11 bases between. The germline gives CDR1 DFQATT, CDR2 SNEGSKA (reference sequence). The CDR3 covers 11 residues. CDR3 DNA: TGCAGTGCTTCGCTACGGCTTGAAGCTTTCTTT. Protein sequence: CSASLRLEAFF.

This clonotype was counted many times. V is TRBV20-1 and J is TRBJ1-5, with D maybe TRBD1 (5 bases). The CDR3 is 11 amino acids. Germline assignment: CDR1 DFQATT and CDR2 SNEGSKA (reference sequence). The V end was cut by 3 bases, the J end by 11 bases, with 11 bases between. The CDR3 DNA follows: TGCAGTGCTAGGGGACGATCCACCCAGCATTTT. It is translated as CSARGRSTQHF.

The chain is built from TRBV28 and TRBJ2-7; 7 bases are shared with TRBD1. This CDR3 is built from 14 residues. CDR1 MDHEN and CDR2 SYDVKM come from the germline V gene. CDR3 sequence: CNSSPGGSLREQYF. The CDR3 DNA follows: TGTAACAGCAGCCCAGGGGGTTCCCTTCGCGAGCAGTACTTC.

This clonotype was observed at least ten times. The chain joins TRBV6-5 to TRBJ1-6; weak D call: TRBD1 (5 bases). The CDR3 is made up of 14 amino acids. With 6 bases removed from V and 7 bases from J, the gap between germline ends came to 13 bases. Germline CDR1 MNHEY, CDR2 SVGAGI. This CDR3 reads CASRLDISNSPLHF. The CDR3 region has the DNA TGTGCCAGCAGATTGGACATATCCAATTCACCCCTCCACTTT.

V and J are TRBV11-2 and TRBJ1-2, with TRBD1 identical over 7 bases. This CDR3 has 16 residues. The J segment lost 5 bases and the V segment lost 0 bases, leaving 9 bases of the junction unmatched. In germline, CDR1 is SGHAT, CDR2 FQNNGV. The CDR3 region is CASSLDPRRGLYGYTF. The CDR3 DNA sequence: TGTGCCAGCAGCTTAGATCCCAGGAGGGGGCTATATGGCTACACCTTC.